This entry is about one T cell receptor beta chain. The sample is drawn from a study of blood T cells in healthy people across ages. The CDR3 is 12 amino acids. A second PCR, run for about 6 to 11 cycles, used a sample-barcoded 5' primer plus a J-beta primer mix. One entry per CDR3 protein results from TCRdb running MiXCR on the 5' RACE reads. The table shows approximately 900,000 distinct CDR3 sequences, with around 48% occurring only once. This TCR came from a man aged 25 to 40 in good health. This chain uses TRBV12-2 with TRBJ2-5. TRBV12-2 is annotated as a pseudogene. Sequenced material: blood. CDR3 DNA sequence: TGTGCAAGTCTTTTCGGTGGAGAGACCCAGTACTTC. Translating gives CASLFGGETQYF.